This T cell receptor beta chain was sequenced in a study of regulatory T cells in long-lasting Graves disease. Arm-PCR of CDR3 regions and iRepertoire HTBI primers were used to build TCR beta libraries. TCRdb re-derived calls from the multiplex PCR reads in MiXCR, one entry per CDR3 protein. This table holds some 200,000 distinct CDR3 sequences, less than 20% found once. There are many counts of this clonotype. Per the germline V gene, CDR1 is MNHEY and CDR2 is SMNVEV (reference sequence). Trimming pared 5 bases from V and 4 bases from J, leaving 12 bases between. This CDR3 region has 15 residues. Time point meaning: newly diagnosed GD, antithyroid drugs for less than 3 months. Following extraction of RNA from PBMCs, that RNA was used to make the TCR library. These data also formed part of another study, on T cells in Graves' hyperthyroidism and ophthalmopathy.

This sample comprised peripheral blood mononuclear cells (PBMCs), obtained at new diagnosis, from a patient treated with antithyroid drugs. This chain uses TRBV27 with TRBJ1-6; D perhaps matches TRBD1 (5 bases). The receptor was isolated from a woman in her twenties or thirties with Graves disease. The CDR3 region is CASSTDSAYNSPLHF. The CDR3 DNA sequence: TGTGCCAGCAGTACAGACAGCGCTTATAATTCACCCCTCCACTTT.